This T cell receptor beta chain was identified in a study of blood T cell repertoires in COVID-19. As handled by the study authors: Cell counts per sample came from amplifying reference gene primers. Measured with immunoSEQ multiplex PCR; TCRdb has only the in-frame clones, and not every one. Clone size and V and J calls were adopted from that table, with D and trimming inferred from the DNA. The sample carries around 67,000 clones, roughly 85% recorded once. This sequence was found in a woman aged 80 or over with acute or convalescent COVID-19. Sequencing was done on a sample of peripheral blood.

CDR3 sequence (DNA): TGTGCCAGCAGTGAAGGGAGGGCCTCCTACAATGAGCAGTTCTTC. Protein sequence: CASSEGRASYNEQFF. The V call is TRBV6-1, the J call TRBJ2-1; possible D gene TRBD2, 6 bases. The CDR3 extends over 15 amino acids. Germline V lookup: CDR1 MNHNS, CDR2 SASEGT. Trimming took 1 base from V and 0 from J, leaving 7 bases between them.